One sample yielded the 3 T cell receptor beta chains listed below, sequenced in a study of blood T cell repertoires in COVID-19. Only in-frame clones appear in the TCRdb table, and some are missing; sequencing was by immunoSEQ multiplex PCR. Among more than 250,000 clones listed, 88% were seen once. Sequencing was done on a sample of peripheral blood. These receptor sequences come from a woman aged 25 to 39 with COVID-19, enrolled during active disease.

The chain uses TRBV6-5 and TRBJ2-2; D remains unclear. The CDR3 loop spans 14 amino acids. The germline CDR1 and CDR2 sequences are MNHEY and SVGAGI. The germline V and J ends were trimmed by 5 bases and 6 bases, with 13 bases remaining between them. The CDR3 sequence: CASSLYPGAGELFF. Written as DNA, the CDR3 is TGTGCCAGCAGTCTTTACCCCGGAGCCGGGGAGCTGTTTTTT.

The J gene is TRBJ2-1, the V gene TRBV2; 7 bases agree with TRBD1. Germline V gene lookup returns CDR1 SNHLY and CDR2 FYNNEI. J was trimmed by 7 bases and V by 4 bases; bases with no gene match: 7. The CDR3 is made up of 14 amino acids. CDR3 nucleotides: TGTGCCAGCAGTGGGGCTTACAGGGGAAATGAGCAGTTCTTC. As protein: CASSGAYRGNEQFF.

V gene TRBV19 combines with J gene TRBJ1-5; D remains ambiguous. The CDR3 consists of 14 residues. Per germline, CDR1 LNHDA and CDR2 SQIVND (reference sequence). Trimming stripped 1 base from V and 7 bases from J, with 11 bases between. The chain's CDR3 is CASSIGTQNQPQHF. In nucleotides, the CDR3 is TGTGCCAGTAGTATAGGGACTCAGAACCAGCCCCAGCATTTT.